This T cell receptor beta chain is from a study of shared clonotypes between healthy human individuals. TCRdb's table, derived via immunoSEQ multiplex PCR, lists solely in-frame clones and lacks some. The sample gives about 2.4 million clones, 80% to 95% of which show up once; more than 0.35% is in the top ten. Subsets obtained from CD4+ cells comprised CD45RA+ naive and CD45RA-negative memory cells. The CDR3 consists of 15 residues. Germline values: CDR1 SNHLY, CDR2 FYNNEI. V lost 3 bases and J 5 bases, leaving 11 bases between the germline ends. The specimen was naive CD4+ T cells from PBMCs. Subset described: CD45RA+ positively selected. The V gene is TRBV2, the J gene TRBJ1-6; D is unclear. The receptor comes from a man aged 18 to 30 in good health. Some clones in this sample may be carry-over from other donors' samples. The CDR3 nucleotides are TGTGCCAGCAGTGAGTACGGGCCCGATAATTCACCCCTCCACTTT. Translation gives CASSEYGPDNSPLHF.